These T cell receptor beta chains were read from a single sample in a study of prognosis after radiotherapy for stage I lung cancer. TCRdb reanalysed the multiplex PCR reads using MiXCR and keeps one entry per CDR3 protein. The repertoire holds around 63,000 distinct CDR3 sequences, more than 25% seen once, with less than 8% in the top ten. The material was PBMCs, obtained before or after stereotactic body radiation therapy (not recorded which). These receptors all come from a donor aged 50 or older with non-small cell lung cancer. Each CDR3 is given with its conserved first and last residue. The order of the fields is V gene, D gene, clone size, J gene, CDR3 DNA, CDR3 protein. D genes are given only for firm matches. Expanded clones are given a class, and other clones once, few, many or no size at all.

>TRBV20-1|TRBD1|many|TRBJ1-2
TGCAGTGCTGGACAGGTCACCCACTATGGCTACACCTTC
CSAGQVTHYGYTF
>TRBV5-1|.|.|TRBJ1-2
TGCGCCAGCAGCTTGGTGCAGGGATGTAGCTATGGCTACACCTTC
CASSLVQGCSYGYTF
>TRBV19|TRBD2|once|TRBJ2-2
TGTTCCAGTAGGGGAGGGTCGGGTTGTACCGGGGAGCTGTTTTTT
CSSRGGSGCTGELFF
>TRBV6-1|TRBD1|many|TRBJ2-5
TGTGCCAGCAAAAAACAGGGGTGGGAGACCCAGTACTTC
CASKKQGWETQYF
>TRBV10-3|TRBD1|.|TRBJ2-6
TGTGCCATCAGAGCAGGGGGCACTGGACCCAACGTCCTGACTTTC
CAIRAGGTGPNVLTF
>TRBV6-1|TRBD1|many|TRBJ2-7
TGTGCCAGCACCAGACAGGGCCCCAAGTCCTACGAGCAGTACTTC
CASTRQGPKSYEQYF
>TRBV6-1|.|many|TRBJ1-2
TGTGCCAGCAGTGGGAGCAGCTACTATGGCTACACCTTC
CASSGSSYYGYTF
>TRBV6-1|.|many|TRBJ1-1
TGTGCCAGCAGTCACGGGCGGGTGAACACTGAAGCTTTCTTT
CASSHGRVNTEAFF
>TRBV4-1|TRBD1|few|TRBJ2-5
TGCGCCAGCAGCCAGGGGACAGGGGTCCAAGAGACCCAGTACTTC
CASSQGTGVQETQYF
>TRBV20-1|.|many|TRBJ1-6
TGCAGTGCGCACTTCGGGGGTAGCAATTCACCCCTCCACTTT
CSAHFGGSNSPLHF
>TRBV6-1|.|.|TRBJ1-2
TGTGCCAGCAGCTCAACCATATGTCATGTTGGGGGCTACACCTTC
CASSSTICHVGGYTF